The present T cell receptor (beta chain) was sequenced within a study of Ad26.COV2.S vaccination and SARS-CoV-2 variants. Indicated treatment: around 19 received Ad26.COV2.S at low or high dose, single or two shots; about five received placebo; per-sample allocation not given. Day 63 after the first injection of vaccine or placebo was the sampling time. The CDR3 consists of 15 residues. From germline, CDR1 is PRHDT and CDR2 FYEKMQ (reference sequence). The V end was cut by 0 bases, the J end by 2 bases, with 10 bases between. Sequencing used immunoSEQ multiplex PCR; TCRdb keeps in-frame clones, though not all of them. The sample yields roughly 700,000 clones, roughly nine tenths seen once.

The chain combines TRBV13 with TRBJ1-1; D unclear. Sequenced material: peripheral blood, taken in a trial of Ad26.COV2.S vaccine versus placebo. The TCR originated in a person aged 18 to 65 who received the Ad26.COV2.S COVID-19 vaccine or a placebo. The CDR3 sequence is CASSLGRGRNTEAFF. DNA of the CDR3: TGTGCCAGCAGCTTAGGCCGAGGCAGAAACACTGAAGCTTTCTTT.